The source of this T cell receptor beta chain is a study of T-cell reconstitution after alpha-beta-depleted transplantation in children. This clonotype has just a few counts. Researchers prepared the TCRbeta library using unique molecular identifiers, the study reports. Each CDR3 protein is one row after TCRdb ran MiXCR on the PCR reads. Of some 550,000 distinct CDR3 sequences listed, around 17% were seen once; the top ten hold 3.3%. The CDR3 covers 14 residues. Germline CDR1 is LNHDA and CDR2 is SQIVND (reference sequence). Trimming pared 6 bases from V and 7 bases from J, leaving 16 bases between. The chain joins TRBV19 to TRBJ2-1; either TRBD1 or TRBD2 may fit D (6 bases each). The starting material was PBMCs from the stem cell graft donor, obtained from the stem cell graft. The sequence was collected from a human donor who donated a stem cell graft to a child with acute lymphoblastic leukemia. CDR3 coding DNA: TGTGCCAGTAGGGTTGGGGGGCCCGGAAATGAGCAGTTCTTC. Translated, it gives CASRVGGPGNEQFF.